These T cell receptor beta chains were read from a single sample in a study of CD8+ T cells in alopecia areata. Assay: immunoSEQ multiplex PCR; the TCRdb copy retains only in-frame clones and omits some. The profile shows approximately 100,000 clones, 55% of them singletons. Sequenced input: CD4+ T cells sorted from blood. The source of these receptors is a human donor in good health. Each CDR3 is given with its conserved first and last residue. A D gene is named only where the DNA matches it firmly. Not every row has a clone size; where given, it reads once, few, many or a size class.

V,size,D,J,CDR3,DNA
TRBV5-1,.,.,TRBJ2-5,CASSLLPYGGRPIETQYF,TGCGCCAGCAGCTTGCTCCCCTACGGGGGGCGCCCCATCGAGACCCAGTACTTC
TRBV5-1,.,.,TRBJ2-5,CASREGGRLGNQETQYF,TGCGCCAGCAGAGAGGGGGGCCGGCTAGGTAACCAAGAGACCCAGTACTTC
TRBV5-1,.,.,TRBJ2-5,CASSFQGAQETQYF,TGCGCCAGCAGCTTCCAAGGGGCCCAAGAGACCCAGTACTTC
TRBV7-2,few,TRBD1,TRBJ1-6,CASSLGGTGTNSPLHF,TGTGCCAGCAGCTTAGGGGGGACAGGGACTAATTCACCCCTCCACTTT
TRBV18,.,.,TRBJ2-6,CASSPSVGTGANVLTF,TGTGCCAGCTCACCATCGGTGGGGACTGGGGCCAACGTCCTGACTTTC
TRBV5-1,.,.,TRBJ2-5,CASSPTGEPQETQYF,TGCGCCAGCAGCCCCACAGGAGAACCCCAAGAGACCCAGTACTTC
TRBV20-1,.,.,TRBJ1-2,CSASFGYTF,TGCAGTGCTAGCTTCGGCTACACCTTC
TRBV7-2,many,.,TRBJ1-2,CASSLATVYGYGYTF,TGTGCCAGCAGCTTAGCGACAGTATACGGCTATGGCTACACCTTC
TRBV18,.,.,TRBJ1-5,CASSSSSNQPQHF,TGTGCCAGCTCATCGAGCAGCAATCAGCCCCAGCATTTT
TRBV5-1,.,TRBD2,TRBJ2-1,CASSPPGAGGVREQFF,TGCGCCAGCAGCCCGCCCGGAGCCGGGGGGGTAAGGGAGCAGTTCTTC
TRBV7-6,.,TRBD1,TRBJ2-1,CASSFPGTGSNEQFF,TGTGCCAGCAGCTTTCCCGGGACAGGGTCCAATGAGCAGTTCTTC
TRBV29-1,.,.,TRBJ2-7,CSVGSWRGYEQYF,TGCAGCGTTGGATCTTGGAGAGGTTACGAGCAGTACTTC
TRBV7-9,few,TRBD1,TRBJ2-7,CASSPSGTGAYEQYF,TGTGCCAGCAGCCCATCCGGGACAGGGGCCTACGAGCAGTACTTC
TRBV27,.,TRBD2,TRBJ2-3,CASSHQRGGRDTQYF,TGTGCCAGCAGCCATCAGCGGGGGGGCCGGGATACGCAGTATTTT
TRBV2,.,.,TRBJ1-2,CASSDRGGSYGYTF,TGTGCCAGCAGTGACAGGGGTGGTTCGTATGGCTACACCTTC
TRBV29-1,few,TRBD1,TRBJ2-1,CSVRGQENNEQFF,TGCAGCGTAAGGGGGCAGGAGAACAATGAGCAGTTCTTC
TRBV11-1,.,TRBD1,TRBJ1-4,CASSFQQGATEKLFF,TGTGCCAGCAGCTTTCAACAGGGGGCGACGGAAAAACTGTTTTTT
TRBV25-1,many,TRBD1,TRBJ2-7,CASSADRGYEQYF,TGTGCCAGCAGTGCGGACAGGGGCTACGAGCAGTACTTC
TRBV6-1,few,TRBD2,TRBJ2-5,CASRAGGRETQYF,TGTGCCAGCAGGGCGGGGGGGCGTGAGACCCAGTACTTC
TRBV5-4,.,TRBD2,TRBJ2-3,CASSRLAGGPTDTQYF,TGTGCCAGCAGTCGACTAGCGGGGGGTCCCACAGATACGCAGTATTTT
TRBV27,.,TRBD2,TRBJ2-3,CASSWTSLAGGYTDTQYF,TGTGCCAGCAGTTGGACATCACTAGCGGGGGGCTACACAGATACGCAGTATTTT
TRBV29-1,once,.,TRBJ2-3,CSAQQGYTDTQYF,TGCAGCGCACAACAGGGTTACACAGATACGCAGTATTTT
TRBV4-1,.,.,TRBJ1-4,CASSQDSKANEKLFF,TGCGCCAGCAGCCAAGATTCCAAGGCTAATGAAAAACTGTTTTTT
TRBV11-2,.,.,TRBJ2-5,CASSRGGGSAQETQYF,TGTGCCAGCAGCCGGGGTGGGGGTTCGGCACAAGAGACCCAGTACTTC
TRBV5-1,few,.,TRBJ1-6,CASSQTGATNSPLHF,TGCGCCAGCAGCCAGACCGGGGCTACCAATTCACCCCTCCACTTT
TRBV7-2,.,TRBD2,TRBJ2-7,CASSSERGAQYEQYF,TGTGCCAGCAGCTCCGAGCGGGGGGCCCAGTACGAGCAGTACTTC
TRBV27,.,.,TRBJ2-3,CASGFYTDTQYF,TGTGCCAGCGGATTTTACACAGATACGCAGTATTTT
TRBV30,.,TRBD1,TRBJ1-5,CAWSVRGGGNQPQHF,TGTGCCTGGAGTGTACGAGGGGGCGGCAATCAGCCCCAGCATTTT
TRBV10-3,few,.,TRBJ2-1,CAITRDSYNEQFF,TGTGCCATCACCCGGGACTCCTACAATGAGCAGTTCTTC
TRBV10-3,few,TRBD1,TRBJ2-7,CAISQTGDDSYEQYF,TGTGCCATCAGCCAGACAGGGGATGATTCCTACGAGCAGTACTTC
TRBV23-1,.,.,TRBJ2-3,CASSHNSTKVTDTQYF,TGCGCCAGCAGTCATAACAGCACTAAAGTCACAGATACGCAGTATTTT
TRBV4-2,.,.,TRBJ2-4,CASSQLDSAKNIQYF,TGTGCCAGCAGCCAGCTTGACAGCGCCAAAAACATTCAGTACTTC
TRBV6-5,few,.,TRBJ2-3,CASSYANTQYF,TGTGCCAGCAGTTACGCAAATACGCAGTATTTT
TRBV6-5,.,.,TRBJ2-3,CASSYVADTQYF,TGTGCCAGCAGTTACGTGGCCGATACGCAGTATTTT
TRBV5-1,.,.,TRBJ2-1,CASSLGLGQSYNEQFF,TGCGCCAGCAGCTTGGGTCTCGGCCAGTCCTACAATGAGCAGTTCTTC